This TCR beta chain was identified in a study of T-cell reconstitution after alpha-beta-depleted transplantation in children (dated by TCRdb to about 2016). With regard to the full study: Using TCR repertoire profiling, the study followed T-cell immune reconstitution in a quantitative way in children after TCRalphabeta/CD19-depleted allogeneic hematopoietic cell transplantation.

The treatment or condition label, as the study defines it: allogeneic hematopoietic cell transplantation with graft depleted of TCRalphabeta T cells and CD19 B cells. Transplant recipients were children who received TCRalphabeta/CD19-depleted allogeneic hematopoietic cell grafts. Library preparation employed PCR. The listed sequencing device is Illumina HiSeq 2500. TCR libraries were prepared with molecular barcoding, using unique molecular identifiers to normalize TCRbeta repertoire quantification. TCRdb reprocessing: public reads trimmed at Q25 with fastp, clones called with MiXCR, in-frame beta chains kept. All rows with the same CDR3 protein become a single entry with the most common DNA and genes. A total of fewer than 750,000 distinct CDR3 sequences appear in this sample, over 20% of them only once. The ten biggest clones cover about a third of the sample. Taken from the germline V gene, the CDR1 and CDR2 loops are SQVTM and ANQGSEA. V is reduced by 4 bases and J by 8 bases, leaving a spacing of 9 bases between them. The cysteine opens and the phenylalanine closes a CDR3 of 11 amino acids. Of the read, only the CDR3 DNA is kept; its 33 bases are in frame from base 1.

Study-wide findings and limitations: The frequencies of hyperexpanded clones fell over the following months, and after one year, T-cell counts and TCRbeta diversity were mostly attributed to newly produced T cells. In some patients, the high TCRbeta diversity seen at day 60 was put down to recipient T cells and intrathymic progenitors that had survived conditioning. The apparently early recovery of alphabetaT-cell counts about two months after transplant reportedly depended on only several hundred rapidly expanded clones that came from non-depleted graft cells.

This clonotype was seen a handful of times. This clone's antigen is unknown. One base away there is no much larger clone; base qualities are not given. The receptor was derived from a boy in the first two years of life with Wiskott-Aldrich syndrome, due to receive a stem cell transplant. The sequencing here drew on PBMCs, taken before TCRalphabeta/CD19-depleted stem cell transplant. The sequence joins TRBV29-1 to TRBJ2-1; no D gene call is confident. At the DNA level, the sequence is TGCAGCGTTGGTAGTAGGGATGAGCAGTTCTTC. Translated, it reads CSVGSRDEQFF.